These 28 T cell receptor beta chains came from one sample sequenced in a study of T cell changes during pregnancy in multiple sclerosis. Clones were sequenced by immunoSEQ multiplex PCR, and TCRdb holds only the in-frame ones, with some missing. This table has around 41,000 clones, roughly nine tenths appearing once. This specimen consisted of CD4+ T cells from peripheral blood mononuclear cells, obtained in the third trimester of pregnancy. The receptors come from a female donor in good health, enrolled as a control in a pregnancy study.

The chain is built from TRBV30 and TRBJ2-5; D gene uncertain. Germline CDR1 and CDR2: GTSNPN and SVGIG (reference sequence). With 2 bases removed from V and 4 bases from J, the gap between germline ends came to 5 bases. The CDR3 totals 11 residues. In DNA, the CDR3 is TGTGCCTGGAGTACGAGAGAGACCCAGTACTTC. Translation gives CAWSTRETQYF.

The V call is TRBV11-2, the J call TRBJ1-4; TRBD1 might be the D (5 bases). V was clipped by 6 bases and J by 6 bases, with 17 bases between them. The CDR3 is made up of 15 amino acids. The germline CDR1 and CDR2 sequences are SGHAT and FQNNGV. DNA for the CDR3: TGTGCCAGCAGTCCCTTCATAGGGGTATATGAAAAACTGTTTTTT. This sequence encodes CASSPFIGVYEKLFF.

This clone appeared a few times. The chain links TRBV7-2 to TRBJ2-1; TRBD2 aligns across 10 bases. Germline trimming cut 5 bases from V and 6 bases from J; bases unmatched to any gene: 7. CDR1 and CDR2 from the germline V gene are SGHTA and FQGNSA. The CDR3 extends over 15 amino acids. CDR3 sequence reads: CASSLQAGGGNEQFF. The CDR3 bases are TGTGCCAGCAGCCTCCAAGCGGGAGGGGGCAATGAGCAGTTCTTC.

This clone was observed once. V gene TRBV30 combines with J gene TRBJ2-1; 9 bases agree with TRBD2. In germline, CDR1 is GTSNPN, CDR2 SVGIG (reference sequence). This CDR3 contains 14 residues. The trim removed 3 bases at V and 6 bases at J, leaving 6 bases unmatched. CDR3 sequence (DNA): TGTGCCTGGAGGGGTCAACTAGCGGGCAATGAGCAGTTCTTC. Translation gives CAWRGQLAGNEQFF.

V usage is TRBV4-2 and J usage is TRBJ1-1; no clear D gene. The CDR3 covers 13 residues. The V gene lost 0 bases and the J gene lost 5 bases, with 7 bases spanning the gap. Germline V gene sequence: CDR1 LGHNA, CDR2 YNFKEQ. The DNA of the CDR3 is TGTGCCAGCAGCCAAGATACCGGTACTGAAGCTTTCTTT. Translated, it gives CASSQDTGTEAFF.

The CDR3 DNA follows: TGCGCCAGCAGCATCGGACAGGGGAGCACTGAAGCTTTCTTT. It encodes CASSIGQGSTEAFF. The rearrangement links TRBV5-1 to TRBJ1-1; 9 bases agree with TRBD1. Germline V gene sequence: CDR1 SGHRS, CDR2 YFSETQ. V shed 4 bases and J 4 bases; nucleotides not matched to a gene: 5. This CDR3 comprises 14 residues.

The chain combines TRBV2 with TRBJ2-5, with no clear D. Germline values: CDR1 SNHLY, CDR2 FYNNEI. This CDR3 region has 10 residues. The V and J ends lost 4 bases and 13 bases respectively, with 10 bases between them. The CDR3: CASSGDAAYF. CDR3 nucleotide sequence: TGTGCCAGCAGTGGCGATGCTGCGTACTTC. The full variable domain, in which reference TRBV2 and TRBJ2-5 provide the parts outside the CDR3, is EPEVTQTPSHQVTQMGQEVILRCVPISNHLYFYWYRQILGQKVEFLVSFYNNEISEKSEIFDDQFSVERPDGSNFTLKIRSTKLEDSAMYFCASSGDAAYFGPGTRLLVL.

The genes are TRBV5-1 and TRBJ1-3; D is unresolved. In germline, CDR1 is SGHRS, CDR2 YFSETQ. Trimming shortened V by 0 bases and J by 3 bases, and 7 bases separated the two germline ends. There are 14 residues in the CDR3. Here the CDR3 DNA reads TGCGCCAGCAGCTTGGATTCAGATGGAAACACCATATATTTT. As protein: CASSLDSDGNTIYF.

The chain recombines TRBV6-4 with TRBJ1-6, with D perhaps TRBD1 (6 bases). The CDR3 runs to 14 residues. V dropped 4 bases and J dropped 10 bases, with 14 bases sitting between them. Germline values: CDR1 MRHNA, CDR2 SNTAGT. In nucleotides, the CDR3 is TGTGCCAGCAGTGTTTCGGGGGGCGACTCACCCCTCCACTTT. Translating it yields CASSVSGGDSPLHF.

This chain connects TRBV7-3 to TRBJ2-2, with 12 bases matching TRBD2. CDR1 SGHTA and CDR2 FQGTGA come from the germline V gene. Germline trimming cut 5 bases from V and 7 bases from J; bases unmatched to any gene: 8. CDR3 length equals 16 residues. This CDR3 is CASSPLAGGPLGELFF. The CDR3 nucleotides read TGTGCCAGCAGCCCCCTAGCGGGGGGGCCCCTCGGGGAGCTGTTTTTT.

The chain is built from TRBV4-1 and TRBJ1-5; D ambiguous. Germline lookup yields CDR1 MGHRA and CDR2 YSYEKL. V lost 2 bases and J 7 bases, leaving 9 bases between the germline ends. The CDR3 covers 13 residues. The CDR3 reads CASSQLLFQPQHF. CDR3 in DNA: TGCGCCAGCAGCCAATTACTTTTCCAGCCCCAGCATTTT.

This clone was seen only once. CDR3 region: CASSLARVGRDYNEQFF. CDR3 coding DNA: TGTGCCAGCAGCTTAGCGCGCGTGGGGCGAGACTACAATGAGCAGTTCTTC. The J gene is TRBJ2-1, the V gene TRBV7-9; maybe TRBD1 (5 bases). The CDR3 runs to 17 residues. Between the trimmed V and J ends, which lost 0 bases and 3 bases, there was a span of 15 bases. Germline lookup yields CDR1 SEHNR and CDR2 FQNEAQ (reference sequence).

The V and J genes are TRBV14 and TRBJ1-4; D is uncertain. V was shortened by 1 base and J by 10 bases, with 7 bases between the two germline ends. Germline V lookup: CDR1 SGHDN, CDR2 FVKESK. CDR3 length: 12 amino acids. This chain's CDR3 is CASSQGGRKLFF. The DNA of the CDR3 is TGTGCCAGCAGCCAAGGAGGGAGAAAACTGTTTTTT.

CDR3 region: CASSSGVPSGNTIYF. The CDR3 nucleotides read TGTGCCAGCTCATCCGGTGTACCCTCTGGAAACACCATATATTTT. The chain is built from TRBV18 and TRBJ1-3, with D unclear. CDR3 length: 15 amino acids. V lost 5 bases to trimming and J lost 0 bases, with 11 bases between them. CDR1 and CDR2 from the germline V gene are KGHSH and LQKENI. Full variable domain (outside the CDR3, taken from reference TRBV18 and TRBJ1-3): NAGVMQNPRHLVRRRGQEARLRCSPMKGHSHVYWYRQLPEEGLKFMVYLQKENIIDESGMPKERFSAEFPKEGPSILRIQQVVRGDSAAYFCASSSGVPSGNTIYFGEGSWLTVV.

The rearrangement links TRBV19 to TRBJ1-3; 9 bases match TRBD1. CDR3 length: 15 residues. From germline, CDR1 is LNHDA and CDR2 SQIVND (reference sequence). V lost 3 bases, J lost 1 base, and 1 base stayed unmatched. In DNA, the CDR3 is TGTGCCAGTAGTATGGGACAGGGTTCTGGAAACACCATATATTTT. Translating gives CASSMGQGSGNTIYF.

V usage is TRBV5-1 and J usage is TRBJ1-4; 8 nucleotides line up with TRBD1. Germline V gene sequence: CDR1 SGHRS, CDR2 YFSETQ. V gave up 2 bases and J gave up 6 bases; unmatched junction bases: 3. The CDR3 consists of 14 residues. The CDR3 loop is CASSFSGGYEKLFF. DNA of the CDR3: TGCGCCAGCAGCTTCTCAGGGGGCTATGAAAAACTGTTTTTT.

V and J are TRBV6-5 and TRBJ2-1; TRBD1 might be the D (6 bases). This CDR3 is 13 amino acids long. Trimming took off 7 bases at V and 7 bases at J, with 14 bases between the two ends. The germline gives CDR1 MNHEY, CDR2 SVGAGI. CDR3 DNA: TGTGCCAGCAAGAAGCCGGACAGAAATGAGCAGTTCTTC. Translating gives CASKKPDRNEQFF.

This clone was counted once. J is TRBJ2-3 and V is TRBV10-3; D perhaps matches TRBD2 (6 bases). In germline, CDR1 is ENHRY, CDR2 SYGVKD. Trimming removed 10 bases from V and 2 bases from J, with 16 bases in between. This CDR3 comprises 14 residues. The CDR3 region has the DNA TGTGCCACAAGACTAGGAATCGACACAGATACGCAGTATTTT. It specifies CATRLGIDTDTQYF.

The gene calls are TRBV6-5 and TRBJ1-2; the match to TRBD1 covers 9 bases. This CDR3 comprises 15 residues. Germline lookup yields CDR1 MNHEY and CDR2 SVGAGI. With 10 bases clipped from V and 4 bases from J, the junction kept 13 bases outside the gene matches. CDR3 in DNA: TGTGCCACCCTACCCGGGACAGGGAGGAGCTATGGCTACACCTTC. Translation gives CATLPGTGRSYGYTF.

The chain has TRBV28 and TRBJ2-5; TRBD2 is a possible D gene (5 bases). The V end was cut by 7 bases, the J end by 6 bases, with 15 bases between. From germline, CDR1 is MDHEN and CDR2 SYDVKM. There are 13 residues in the CDR3. The CDR3 DNA sequence: TGTGCCAGCAATTCGGGGATTCCCCAGACCCAGTACTTC. Encoded protein: CASNSGIPQTQYF.

This chain connects TRBV7-9 to TRBJ2-3; 7 bases fit TRBD1. This CDR3 spans 15 amino acids. CDR1 and CDR2 from the germline V gene are SEHNR and FQNEAQ (reference sequence). Losses at the gene ends were 3 bases for V and 3 bases for J; bases not matched to a gene: 6. DNA for the CDR3: TGTGCCAGCAGCTTCGTGACAGGGTTGACAGATACGCAGTATTTT. Protein product: CASSFVTGLTDTQYF.

This clone has just a few counts. The chain joins TRBV18 to TRBJ2-5; a weak D match, TRBD1 (6 bases). This CDR3 comprises 13 residues. Trimming removed 3 bases at V and 2 bases at J, with 7 bases between. Germline CDR1 reads KGHSH; CDR2 reads LQKENI. The CDR3 DNA is TGTGCCAGCTCACCCGGGACACAAGAGACCCAGTACTTC. Encoded protein: CASSPGTQETQYF.

V gene TRBV18 combines with J gene TRBJ2-5; 10 positions match TRBD1. Germline CDR1 and CDR2: KGHSH and LQKENI. The CDR3 is 15 residues long. V lost 3 bases to trimming and J lost 2 bases; unmatched junction nucleotides: 3. CDR3 DNA sequence: TGTGCCAGCTCACCGACAGGGGGCTATCAAGAGACCCAGTACTTC. This translates into CASSPTGGYQETQYF.

The rearrangement uses TRBV6-5 and TRBJ2-1; D is perhaps TRBD1 (6 bases). CDR3 size: 14 residues. Trimming took off 2 bases at V and 9 bases at J, with 14 bases between the two ends. The germline V gene encodes CDR1 MNHEY and CDR2 SVGAGI. CDR3 region: CASSYNRARGEQFF. The DNA of the CDR3 is TGTGCCAGCAGTTACAACAGGGCTCGGGGTGAGCAGTTCTTC.

CDR3 protein: CASSLRTGKREQYF. CDR3 DNA: TGTGCCAGCAGTTTAAGGACAGGGAAACGCGAGCAGTACTTC. This rearrangement joins TRBV28 to TRBJ2-7, with 8 bases matching TRBD1. Germline-derived CDR1 and CDR2 are MDHEN and SYDVKM. The CDR3 spans 14 residues. J gave up 6 bases and V 2 bases, and 6 bases lay outside the gene matches.

This chain connects TRBV30 to TRBJ1-3, with 9 bases aligning to TRBD1. Germline V gives CDR1 GTSNPN, CDR2 SVGIG (reference sequence). The CDR3 contains 16 residues. With 2 bases clipped from V and 3 bases from J, the junction kept 8 bases outside the gene matches. The CDR3 DNA sequence: TGTGCCTGGAGTTACGGGACAGGGCTTGGTGGAAACACCATATATTTT. It yields the protein CAWSYGTGLGGNTIYF.

This chain joins TRBV19 and TRBJ1-1; TRBD1 matches 7 bases. The germline V gene encodes CDR1 LNHDA and CDR2 SQIVND (reference sequence). This CDR3 contains 15 residues. V lost 5 bases to trimming and J lost 2 bases; unmatched junction nucleotides: 8. The CDR3 loop reads CASSPWTGENTEAFF. The CDR3 DNA reads as TGTGCCAGTAGTCCCTGGACAGGTGAAAACACTGAAGCTTTCTTT.

The V call is TRBV6-5, the J call TRBJ2-7; 11 nucleotides line up with TRBD2. V shed 5 bases, J shed 3 bases, and the junction held 6 bases outside the gene matches. Per germline, CDR1 MNHEY and CDR2 SVGAGI. The CDR3 is made up of 15 amino acids. CDR3 nucleotides: TGTGCCAGCAGTGTGACTAGCGGGGTTAGCTACGAGCAGTACTTC. The encoded protein is CASSVTSGVSYEQYF.